This note documents a single T cell receptor beta chain sequence. Germline V gene sequence: CDR1 MDHEN, CDR2 SYDVKM. This CDR3 is 16 amino acids long. V shed 2 bases and J shed 2 bases, with 13 bases lying between them. The sample belongs to a study of cytomegalovirus exposure and HLA in healthy donors. PCR used 60 Vbeta primers and 13 Jbeta primers. Only in-frame clones appear in the TCRdb table, and some are missing; sequencing was by immunoSEQ multiplex PCR. The sample consists of some 150,000 clones, around four fifths of them appearing once. The TCR comes from a woman between 18 and 29 years old in good health and CMV-seronegative. The V and J genes are TRBV28 and TRBJ2-1; no reliable D call. Sequencing was performed on PBMCs. The DNA of the CDR3 is TGTGCCAGCAGTTTAATGGGTGAACAGCCCTACAATGAGCAGTTCTTC. It translates to CASSLMGEQPYNEQFF.